This T cell receptor beta chain was sequenced in a study of cytomegalovirus exposure and HLA in healthy donors. Germline values: CDR1 SGDLS, CDR2 YYNGEE. The CDR3 is made up of 14 amino acids. As to this clone: Compared with germline, one end of the junction differs, possibly owing to a read error.

The PCR ran on 60 Vbeta and 13 Jbeta primers. The table came from immunoSEQ multiplex PCR; TCRdb's copy has only in-frame clones and leaves some out. The record lists tens of thousands of clones, of which the ten most abundant hold 5.5%. The chain is built from TRBV9 and TRBJ2-5; D remains ambiguous. The receptor was isolated from a girl aged 5 to 17 in good health and CMV-seropositive. The sequencing input was PBMCs. The DNA for the CDR3 is TGTGCCAGCAGCCCCCCGACTGGAGAAGAGAACCAGTACTTC. As protein: CASSPPTGEENQYF.